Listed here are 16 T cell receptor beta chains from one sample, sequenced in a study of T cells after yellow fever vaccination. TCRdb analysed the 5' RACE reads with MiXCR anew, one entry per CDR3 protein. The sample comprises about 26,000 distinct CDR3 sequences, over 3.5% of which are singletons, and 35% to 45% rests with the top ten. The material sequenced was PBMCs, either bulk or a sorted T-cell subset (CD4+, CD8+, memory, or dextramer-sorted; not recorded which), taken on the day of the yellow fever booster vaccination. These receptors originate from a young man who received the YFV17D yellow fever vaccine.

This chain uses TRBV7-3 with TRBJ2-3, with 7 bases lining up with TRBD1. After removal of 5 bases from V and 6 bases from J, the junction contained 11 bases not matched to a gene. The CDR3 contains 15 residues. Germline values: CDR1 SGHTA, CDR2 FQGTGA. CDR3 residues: CASSTKSGGADTQYF. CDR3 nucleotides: TGTGCCAGCAGCACCAAGTCAGGGGGTGCGGATACGCAGTATTTT.

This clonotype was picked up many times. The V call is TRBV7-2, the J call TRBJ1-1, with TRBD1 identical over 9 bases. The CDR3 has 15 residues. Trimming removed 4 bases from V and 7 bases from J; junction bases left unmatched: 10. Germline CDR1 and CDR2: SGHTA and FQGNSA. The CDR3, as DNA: TGTGCCAGCAGCTCCCAGGACAGGGGAAGGGGTGAAGCTTTCTTT. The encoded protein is CASSSQDRGRGEAFF.

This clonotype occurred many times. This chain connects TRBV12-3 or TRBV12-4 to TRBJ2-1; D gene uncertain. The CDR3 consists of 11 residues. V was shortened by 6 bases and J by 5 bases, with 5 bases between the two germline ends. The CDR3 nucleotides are TGTGCCAGCAGAAAAGACAATGAGCAGTTCTTC. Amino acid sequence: CASRKDNEQFF.

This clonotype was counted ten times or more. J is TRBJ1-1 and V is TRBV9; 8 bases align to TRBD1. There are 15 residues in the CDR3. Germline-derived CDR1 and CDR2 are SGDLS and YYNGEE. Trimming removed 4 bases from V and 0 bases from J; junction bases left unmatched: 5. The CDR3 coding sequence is TGTGCCAGCAGCTCCCGGGACAGGCTGAACACTGAAGCTTTCTTT. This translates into CASSSRDRLNTEAFF.

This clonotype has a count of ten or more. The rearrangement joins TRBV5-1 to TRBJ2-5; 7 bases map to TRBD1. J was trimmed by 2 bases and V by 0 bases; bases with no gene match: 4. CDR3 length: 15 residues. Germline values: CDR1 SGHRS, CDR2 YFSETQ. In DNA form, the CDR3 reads TGCGCCAGCAGCTTGGTGCCGGGACAGCAAGAGACCCAGTACTTC. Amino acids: CASSLVPGQQETQYF.

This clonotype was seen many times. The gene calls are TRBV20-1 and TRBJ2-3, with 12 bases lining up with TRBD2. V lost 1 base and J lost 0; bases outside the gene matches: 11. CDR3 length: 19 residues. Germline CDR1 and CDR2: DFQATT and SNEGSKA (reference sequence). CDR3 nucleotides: TGCAGTGCTAGAGTTGGGCTAGCGGGGGGGCCGCCTAGCACAGATACGCAGTATTTT. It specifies CSARVGLAGGPPSTDTQYF.

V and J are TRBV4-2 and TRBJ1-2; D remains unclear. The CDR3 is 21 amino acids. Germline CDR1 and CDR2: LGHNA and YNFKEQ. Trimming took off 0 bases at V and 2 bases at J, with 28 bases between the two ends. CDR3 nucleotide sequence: TGTGCCAGCAGCCAAGAAGAGGTTTTGAGAGGTCAGGCCGTCGTCAACTATGGCTACACCTTC. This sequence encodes CASSQEEVLRGQAVVNYGYTF.

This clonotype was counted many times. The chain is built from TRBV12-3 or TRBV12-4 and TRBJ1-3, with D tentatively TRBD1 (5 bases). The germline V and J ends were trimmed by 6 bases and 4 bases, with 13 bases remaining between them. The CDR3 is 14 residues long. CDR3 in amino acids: CASRLRDVGNTIYF. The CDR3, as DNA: TGTGCCAGCAGGCTACGGGACGTCGGAAACACCATATATTTT.

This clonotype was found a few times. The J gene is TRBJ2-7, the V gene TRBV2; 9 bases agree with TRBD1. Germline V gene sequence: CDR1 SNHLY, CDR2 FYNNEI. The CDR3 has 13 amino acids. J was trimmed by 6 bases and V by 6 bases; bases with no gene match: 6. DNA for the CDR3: TGTGCCAGCAGGACACAGGGGGCGGGCGAGCAGTACGTC. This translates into CASRTQGAGEQYV.

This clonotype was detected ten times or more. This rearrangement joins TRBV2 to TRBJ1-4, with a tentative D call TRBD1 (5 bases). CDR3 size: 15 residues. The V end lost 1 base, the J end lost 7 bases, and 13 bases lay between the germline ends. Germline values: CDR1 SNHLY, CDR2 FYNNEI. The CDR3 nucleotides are TGTGCCAGCAGTGAAGGTTCTCAAAGGGGTGAAAAACTGTTTTTT. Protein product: CASSEGSQRGEKLFF.

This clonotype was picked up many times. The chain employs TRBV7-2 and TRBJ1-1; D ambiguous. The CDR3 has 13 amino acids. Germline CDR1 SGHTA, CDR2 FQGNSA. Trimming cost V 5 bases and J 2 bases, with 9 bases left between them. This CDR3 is CASSHGPNTEAFF. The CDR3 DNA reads TGTGCCAGCAGCCATGGCCCAAACACTGAAGCTTTCTTT.

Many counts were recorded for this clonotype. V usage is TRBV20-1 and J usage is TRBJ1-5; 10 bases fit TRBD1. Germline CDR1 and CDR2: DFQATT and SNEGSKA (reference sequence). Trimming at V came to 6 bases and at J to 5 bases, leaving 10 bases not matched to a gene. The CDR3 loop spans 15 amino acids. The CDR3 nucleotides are TGCAGTGCCCCACTCCGGGACAGGGGCTATCAGCCCCAGCATTTT. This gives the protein CSAPLRDRGYQPQHF.

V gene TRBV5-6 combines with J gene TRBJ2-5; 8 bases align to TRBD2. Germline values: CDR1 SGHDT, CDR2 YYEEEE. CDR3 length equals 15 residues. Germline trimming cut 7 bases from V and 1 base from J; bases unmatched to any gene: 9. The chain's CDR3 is CASSTVREGQETQYF. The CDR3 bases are TGTGCCAGCTCCACAGTTCGGGAGGGCCAAGAGACCCAGTACTTC.

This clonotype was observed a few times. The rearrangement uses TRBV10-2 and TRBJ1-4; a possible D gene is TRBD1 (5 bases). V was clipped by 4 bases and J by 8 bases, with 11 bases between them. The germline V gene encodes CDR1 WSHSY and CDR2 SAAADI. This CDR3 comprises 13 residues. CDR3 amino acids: CASSAGLGEKLFF. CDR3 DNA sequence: TGCGCCAGCAGTGCAGGGCTGGGAGAAAAACTGTTTTTT.

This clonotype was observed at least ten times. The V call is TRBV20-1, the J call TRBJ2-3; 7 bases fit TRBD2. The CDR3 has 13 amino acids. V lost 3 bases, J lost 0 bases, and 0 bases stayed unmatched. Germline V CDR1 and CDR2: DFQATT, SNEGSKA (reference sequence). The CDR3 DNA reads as TGCAGTGCTAGCGGGGGGAGCACAGATACGCAGTATTTT. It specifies CSASGGSTDTQYF.

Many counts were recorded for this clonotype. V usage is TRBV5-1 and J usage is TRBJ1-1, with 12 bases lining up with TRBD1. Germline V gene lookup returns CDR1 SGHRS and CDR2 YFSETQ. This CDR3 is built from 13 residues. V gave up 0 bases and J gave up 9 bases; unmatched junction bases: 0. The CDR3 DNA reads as TGCGCCAGCAGCTTGGGGGACAGGGGGCAAGCTTTCTTT. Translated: CASSLGDRGQAFF. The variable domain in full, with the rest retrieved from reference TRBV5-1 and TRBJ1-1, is KAGVTQTPRYLIKTRGQQVTLSCSPISGHRSVSWYQQTPGQGLQFLFEYFSETQRNKGNFPGRFSGRQFSNSRSEMNVSTLELGDSALYLCASSLGDRGQAFFGQGTRLTVV.